Following are 17 T cell receptor beta chains from one sample sequenced in a study of shared clonotypes between healthy human individuals (dated by TCRdb to the early 2020s). The protocol used for the library was the immunoSEQ multiplex PCR assay. TCRdb obtained this table from immuneACCESS and retained in-frame rearrangements with V and J assigned. These tables miss some clones; where compared with another copy, unresolved V genes account for less than half of the shortfall, and the remainder is unexplained. The sample table shows about 490,000 clones, and over 75% are seen once. The top ten hold roughly 13% of the sample. The sequenced sample consisted of PBMCs. The receptors were sampled from a woman aged 40-49 years in good health. Some clones in this sample may be carry-over from other donors' samples.

This clone was seen a handful of times. CDR3 sequence: CASSLALGGRSEQFF. CDR3 bases: TGTGCCAGCAGCTTAGCGCTTGGCGGGCGGAGCGAGCAGTTCTTC. This chain joins TRBV7-2 and TRBJ2-1; weak D call: TRBD2 (5 bases). Germline V gives CDR1 SGHTA, CDR2 FQGNSA. V was trimmed by 0 bases and J by 10 bases, leaving 16 bases between them. The CDR3 totals 15 residues.

In the case of this clone: This sequence is one base from a far larger clone and is likely a read error. The chain joins TRBV27 to TRBJ1-1; D is ambiguous. CDR3 length: 15 amino acids. From germline, CDR1 is MNHEY and CDR2 SMNVEV (reference sequence). CDR3 nucleotide sequence: TGTGCCGGCAGTTTATCGATTTACACCCACACTGAAGCTTTCTTT. This sequence encodes CAGSLSIYTHTEAFF.

The chain employs TRBV6-1 and TRBJ1-1; tentative D call: TRBD1 (5 bases). Germline V gives CDR1 MNHNS, CDR2 SASEGT. The CDR3 consists of 14 residues. Trimming cost V 3 bases and J 5 bases, with 13 bases left between them. CDR3 amino acids: CASSDGRGRTEAFF. The CDR3 nucleotides read TGTGCCAGCAGTGATGGGAGGGGAAGGACTGAAGCTTTCTTT.

This chain connects TRBV30 to TRBJ2-1; no definite D call. The CDR3 length is 10 residues. The germline V gene encodes CDR1 GTSNPN and CDR2 SVGIG (reference sequence). Deletions cut 1 base from V and 9 bases from J, with 4 bases between. CDR3 bases: TGTGCCTGGAGTGAGGGTGAGCAGTTCTTC. It specifies CAWSEGEQFF.

This chain uses TRBV2 with TRBJ2-1, with D hard to call. Looked up from germline, CDR1 is SNHLY and CDR2 is FYNNEI. V lost 8 bases and J lost 3, with 11 bases in between. This CDR3 is 13 amino acids long. This CDR3 is CASDPLDYNEQFF. The CDR3 DNA is TGTGCCAGCGACCCCCTGGACTACAATGAGCAGTTCTTC.

The chain carries TRBV18 and TRBJ1-2; D remains unclear. The CDR3 is 14 residues long. Germline values: CDR1 KGHSH, CDR2 LQKENI. V was shortened by 6 bases and J by 2 bases, with 13 bases between the two germline ends. The CDR3 DNA reads as TGTGCCAGCTCCGAGAGGACGGCGAACTATGGCTACACCTTC. It yields the protein CASSERTANYGYTF.

The CDR3 DNA sequence: TGTGCCAGCTCACCCCATGTGGGGAAAGGTCAGCCCCAGCATTTT. Its protein product is CASSPHVGKGQPQHF. The chain recombines TRBV18 with TRBJ1-5; D remains unclear. The CDR3 consists of 15 residues. Germline CDR1 is KGHSH and CDR2 is LQKENI. With 3 bases removed from V and 6 bases from J, the gap between germline ends came to 15 bases.

The rearrangement links TRBV6-1 to TRBJ1-2; a possible D gene is TRBD1 (5 bases). The CDR3 is made up of 14 amino acids. V was cut by 2 bases and J by 2 bases, with 9 bases left in between. CDR1 is MNHNS, CDR2 SASEGT, per germline. CDR3 in amino acids: CASSERGSNYGYTF. As DNA, the CDR3 is TGTGCCAGCAGTGAAAGGGGATCCAACTATGGCTACACCTTC.

With regard to this clone: With a far larger clone one base away, a read error is the likely cause. V gene TRBV7-9 combines with J gene TRBJ2-7; 7 nucleotides agree with TRBD1. From germline, CDR1 is SEHNR and CDR2 FQNEAQ (reference sequence). After removal of 1 base from V and 5 bases from J, the junction contained 5 bases not matched to a gene. This CDR3 spans 14 amino acids. As DNA, the CDR3 is TGTGCCAGCAGCTTAGGCGGACAGGAGGACGAGCAGTACTTC. This translates into CASSLGGQEDEQYF.

This chain uses TRBV6-1 with TRBJ2-1; D may be TRBD2 (5 bases). The CDR3 spans 14 residues. V gave up 3 bases and J gave up 0 bases, with 6 bases separating them. Germline V gene data show CDR1 as MNHNS and CDR2 as SASEGT. The CDR3 region has the DNA TGTGCCAGCAGTGAGGGGAGCTCCTACAATGAGCAGTTCTTC. Amino acids: CASSEGSSYNEQFF.

The J gene is TRBJ1-2, the V gene TRBV6-5; D not resolved. Germline CDR1 MNHEY, CDR2 SVGAGI. The CDR3 totals 13 residues. Trimming took off 6 bases at V and 7 bases at J, with 15 bases between the two ends. The CDR3 sequence: CASSRTAGSGYTF. CDR3 DNA sequence: TGTGCCAGCAGCCGTACCGCGGGGAGTGGCTACACCTTC.

The V gene is TRBV5-4, the J gene TRBJ1-2; D is uncertain. Trimming shortened V by 4 bases and J by 8 bases, and 12 bases separated the two germline ends. CDR1 is SGHNT, CDR2 YYREEE, per germline (reference sequence). CDR3 length: 12 residues. Written as DNA, the CDR3 is TGTGCCAGCAGCCCAGAGCACGGGGGCTACACCTTC. This codes for CASSPEHGGYTF.

The rearrangement links TRBV11-1 to TRBJ2-7, with D perhaps given as TRBD1 or TRBD2 (5 bases each). Between the trimmed V and J ends, which lost 8 bases and 9 bases, there was a span of 17 bases. Per the germline V gene, CDR1 is SGHAT and CDR2 is FQDESV (reference sequence). The CDR3 loop spans 12 amino acids. CDR3 in DNA: TGTGCCAGCGGCCGGGACCCTCGGTGGCAGTACTTC. Translating gives CASGRDPRWQYF.

V gene TRBV27 combines with J gene TRBJ2-7; D could derive from TRBD1 or TRBD2 (5 bases each). V was trimmed by 1 base and J by 0 bases, leaving 13 bases between them. Germline V gives CDR1 MNHEY, CDR2 SMNVEV (reference sequence). The CDR3 loop spans 16 amino acids. The CDR3 here is CASSLWGTASSYEQYF. The CDR3 coding sequence is TGTGCCAGCAGTTTATGGGGGACGGCGAGCTCCTACGAGCAGTACTTC.

V is TRBV28 and J is TRBJ1-2, with a weak D call TRBD1 (5 bases). V lost 5 bases to trimming and J lost 2 bases, with 9 bases between them. This CDR3 region has 13 residues. From germline, CDR1 is MDHEN and CDR2 SYDVKM. In DNA, the CDR3 is TGTGCCAGCAGTCCGGCAGGGAACTATGGCTACACCTTC. It codes for CASSPAGNYGYTF.

On this clone itself: Since a far larger clone is one base different, this is likely a read error. This chain joins TRBV5-1 and TRBJ1-2; D gene unclear. This CDR3 is built from 12 residues. Germline V gene lookup returns CDR1 SGHRS and CDR2 YFSETQ. Written as DNA, the CDR3 is TGCGCCAGCGGCTTGAATGACTATGGCTACACCTTC. Protein sequence: CASGLNDYGYTF.

The J gene is TRBJ2-1, the V gene TRBV4-2; D is possibly TRBD1 or TRBD2 (6 bases each). The CDR3 has 18 amino acids. V lost 0 bases to trimming and J lost 7 bases, with 22 bases between them. Germline V gene lookup returns CDR1 LGHNA and CDR2 YNFKEQ. Here the CDR3 reads CASSQELSRARGENEQFF. CDR3 bases: TGTGCCAGCAGCCAAGAATTGTCCAGGGCGAGGGGGGAAAATGAGCAGTTCTTC.